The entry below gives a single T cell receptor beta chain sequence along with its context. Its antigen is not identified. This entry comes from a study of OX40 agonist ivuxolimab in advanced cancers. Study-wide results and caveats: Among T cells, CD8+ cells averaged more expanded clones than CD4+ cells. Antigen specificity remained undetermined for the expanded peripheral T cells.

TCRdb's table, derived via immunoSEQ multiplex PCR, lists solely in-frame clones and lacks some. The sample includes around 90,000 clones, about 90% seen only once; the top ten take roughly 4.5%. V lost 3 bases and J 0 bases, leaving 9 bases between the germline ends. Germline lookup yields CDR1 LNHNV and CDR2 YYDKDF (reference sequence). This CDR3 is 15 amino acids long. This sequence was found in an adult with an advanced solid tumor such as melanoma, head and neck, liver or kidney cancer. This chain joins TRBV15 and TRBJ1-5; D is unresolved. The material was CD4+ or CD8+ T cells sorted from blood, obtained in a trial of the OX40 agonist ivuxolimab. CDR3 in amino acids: CATSSGSGSNQPQHF. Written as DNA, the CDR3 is TGTGCCACCAGCAGCGGGTCGGGTAGCAATCAGCCCCAGCATTTT.